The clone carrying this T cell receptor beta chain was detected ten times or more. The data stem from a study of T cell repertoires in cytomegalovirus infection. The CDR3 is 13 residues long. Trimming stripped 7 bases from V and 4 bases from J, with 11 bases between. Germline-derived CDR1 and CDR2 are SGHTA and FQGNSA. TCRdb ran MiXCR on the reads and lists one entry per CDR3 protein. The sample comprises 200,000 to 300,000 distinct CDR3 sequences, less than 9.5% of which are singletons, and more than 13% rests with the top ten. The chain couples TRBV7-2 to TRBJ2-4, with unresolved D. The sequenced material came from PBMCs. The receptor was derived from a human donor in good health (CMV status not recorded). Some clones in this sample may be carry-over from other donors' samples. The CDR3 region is CASTPEPKNIQYF. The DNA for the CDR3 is TGTGCCAGCACCCCAGAACCAAAAAACATTCAGTACTTC.